This is a list of T cell receptor beta chains from one sample in a study of persistence of HIV-infected CD4 T cells. What these receptors recognize is not known. TCRdb's copy holds only in-frame clones and misses some; the assay was immunoSEQ multiplex PCR. Of around 35,000 clones listed, approximately 85% were seen once; the top ten hold almost 1%. Source: cultured CD4+ T cells from PBMCs, taken from a patient who received antiretroviral therapy. These receptors originate from an adult with HIV. The donor label of this sample is uncertain. CDR3s include the opening cysteine and the closing phenylalanine or tryptophan. A D gene is named only where the DNA matches it firmly. Clone size appears in some rows only: once, few, many, or a class for an expanded clone.

size	V	J	D	DNA	CDR3
NA	TRBV6-5	TRBJ1-3	TRBD1	TGTGCCGTCGGGACAGAGGGAAACACCATATATTTT	CAVGTEGNTIYF
NA	TRBV6-4	TRBJ1-2	NA	TGTGCCAGCAGTAACGGGAACTATGGCTACACCTTC	CASSNGNYGYTF
NA	TRBV6-5	TRBJ2-1	NA	TGTGCCAGCAGGTCCATGAACCCCCCCTACAATGAGCAGTTCTTC	CASRSMNPPYNEQFF
NA	TRBV10-1	TRBJ1-1	NA	TGCGCCAGCAGTGCCGGACGGAACACTGAAGCTTTCTTT	CASSAGRNTEAFF
NA	TRBV6-2/TRBV6-3	TRBJ2-3	NA	TGTGCCAGCAGTTACTCGAAGGGAGCGTACACAGATACGCAGTATTTT	CASSYSKGAYTDTQYF
once	TRBV7-9	TRBJ2-1	TRBD1	TGTGCCAGCAGTCACGACAGGGTTATTTCCCGCGGTGAGCAGTTCTTC	CASSHDRVISRGEQFF
NA	TRBV5-1	TRBJ1-2	NA	TGCGCCAGCACGATCGAGGGAAGTCTGGACGGCTACACCTTC	CASTIEGSLDGYTF
NA	TRBV27	TRBJ1-4	TRBD1	TGTGCCAGCAGCCCGACCGGGACAGGGGTCGAAAAACTGTTTTTT	CASSPTGTGVEKLFF
NA	TRBV7-2	TRBJ1-1	NA	TGTGCCAGCAGCTTAGTATCAGGGGCCGCGGGCGCTGAAGCTTTCTTT	CASSLVSGAAGAEAFF
NA	TRBV6-5	TRBJ2-7	NA	TGTGCCAGTAGTTTGGACCGATTTCCCTACGAGCAGTACTTC	CASSLDRFPYEQYF
few	TRBV7-3	TRBJ1-2	NA	TGTGCCAGCAGCCCCGACGGACAACTGTACTATGGCTACACCTTC	CASSPDGQLYYGYTF
few	TRBV18	TRBJ1-6	TRBD1	TGTGCCAGCTCACCGCAGACAGGGGGCCGTAATTCACCCCTCCACTTT	CASSPQTGGRNSPLHF
NA	TRBV5-1	TRBJ1-4	TRBD1	TGCGCCAGCAGCTTAGCACAGGGGGCCCGGGAAAAACTGTTTTTT	CASSLAQGAREKLFF
NA	TRBV12-3/TRBV12-4	TRBJ2-1	NA	TGTGCCAGCAGTGTTGACAGGAGTAATGAGCAGTTCTTC	CASSVDRSNEQFF
NA	TRBV4-2	TRBJ2-3	TRBD1	TGTGCCAGCAGCTTCGGACAGGGGGCGATAGATACGCAGTATTTT	CASSFGQGAIDTQYF
NA	TRBV19	TRBJ2-7	NA	TGTGCCAGTAGTCTCAGAGCGGACAGTGACTACGAGCAGTACTTC	CASSLRADSDYEQYF
NA	TRBV5-8	TRBJ2-4	TRBD2	TGTGCCAGCAGCTTTCAGTTCGCGGGGGGGAGATTAGACTTC	CASSFQFAGGRLDF
NA	TRBV11-2	TRBJ1-4	NA	TGTGCCAGCAGCCAGTCCTGGACTAATGAAAAACTGTTTTTT	CASSQSWTNEKLFF
NA	TRBV27	TRBJ1-2	NA	TGTGCCAGCAGTTTAAATGTCGACAGATTTAACTATGGCTACACCTTC	CASSLNVDRFNYGYTF
NA	TRBV5-1	TRBJ1-2	TRBD1	TGCGCCAGCAGCTTAACAGGGGGGGTAGGCTACACCTTC	CASSLTGGVGYTF
NA	TRBV19	TRBJ1-2	NA	TGTGCCAGTAGTATAGGAGGGCAGGGAACCTATGGCTACACCTTC	CASSIGGQGTYGYTF
NA	TRBV12-2	TRBJ2-3	NA	TGTGCAAGTCGCCCGGCGGCCAGCACAGATACGCAGTATTTT	CASRPAASTDTQYF
NA	TRBV2	TRBJ1-4	NA	TGTGCCAGCAGATTGGGAGGGGTAGAAAAACTGTTTTTT	CASRLGGVEKLFF
NA	TRBV5-8	TRBJ1-3	TRBD1	TGTGCCAGCAGCAGGGTTTTAACACAGGGGGCATCTGGAAACACCATATATTTT	CASSRVLTQGASGNTIYF
NA	TRBV6-5	TRBJ1-2	TRBD1	TGTGCCAGCAGCTATACGGGACAGGGGGAGGGTGGCTACACCTTC	CASSYTGQGEGGYTF
NA	TRBV2	TRBJ1-5	TRBD1	TGTGCCAGCAGTTTGAATAGGGGGACAGGGAAGACCCAGCATTTT	CASSLNRGTGKTQHF
few	TRBV10-3	TRBJ1-1	TRBD1	TGTGCCATCACCCCCGGGACAGGGGTATCTATGAACACTGAAGCTTTCTTT	CAITPGTGVSMNTEAFF
few	TRBV28	TRBJ2-4	NA	TGTGCCAGCAGTCCCGGTCGGGGCCTAGCCAAAAACATTCAGTACTTC	CASSPGRGLAKNIQYF
NA	TRBV24-1	TRBJ2-1	TRBD1	TGTGCCACCAGTGACAACAGGGGTCCCTACAATGAGCAGTTCTTC	CATSDNRGPYNEQFF
NA	TRBV27	TRBJ1-4	NA	TGTGCCAGCAGTACCCGCCTGGCAACTAATGAAAAACTGTTTTTT	CASSTRLATNEKLFF
NA	TRBV14	TRBJ1-6	NA	TGTGCCAGCAGCCCCAGATTATCGGCAGCCCTCCACTTT	CASSPRLSAALHF